One and the same sample provided the 17 T cell receptor beta chains below, sequenced in a study of T cell changes during pregnancy in multiple sclerosis. Profiled with immunoSEQ multiplex PCR; TCRdb holds only in-frame clones, not every one. The repertoire holds roughly 40,000 clones, with approximately 92% as singletons. The starting material was CD4+ T cells from peripheral blood mononuclear cells, obtained in the first trimester of pregnancy. The receptors derive from a female donor with multiple sclerosis, enrolled in a pregnancy study.

The chain has TRBV2 and TRBJ1-5; the D gene is possibly TRBD1 (5 bases). Germline V gene data show CDR1 as SNHLY and CDR2 as FYNNEI. This CDR3 is built from 14 residues. Written as DNA, the CDR3 is TGTGCATCCTCCCCTGACAGTGGCAATCAGCCCCAGCATTTT. Its translation: CASSPDSGNQPQHF.

The chain combines TRBV5-1 with TRBJ2-1; 9 bases are a match to TRBD1. The germline gives CDR1 SGHRS, CDR2 YFSETQ. CDR3 size: 15 residues. V lost 4 bases to trimming and J lost 1 base; unmatched junction nucleotides: 3. The CDR3 loop is CASSTGTGSYNEQFF. The CDR3 DNA is TGCGCCAGCAGCACCGGGACAGGGTCCTACAATGAGCAGTTCTTC.

The chain employs TRBV6-4 and TRBJ2-2; no clear D gene. The CDR3 contains 14 residues. Trimming stripped 3 bases from V and 6 bases from J, with 11 bases between. The germline CDR1 and CDR2 sequences are MRHNA and SNTAGT. DNA for the CDR3: TGTGCCAGCAGTGATCTTCCAGGTCCCGGGGAGCTGTTTTTT. Its translation: CASSDLPGPGELFF.

This rearrangement joins TRBV19 to TRBJ1-2; 7 positions agree with TRBD1. V trimming: 7 bases; J trimming: 4 bases; junction bases outside the gene matches: 6. The CDR3 spans 13 residues. Germline V gives CDR1 LNHDA, CDR2 SQIVND (reference sequence). The CDR3 nucleotides are TGTGCCAGTATGTCGGGACAGATCTATGGCTACACCTTC. Residues: CASMSGQIYGYTF. The variable domain in full, with the rest retrieved from reference TRBV19 and TRBJ1-2, is DGGITQSPKYLFRKEGQNVTLSCEQNLNHDAMYWYRQDPGQGLRLIYYSQIVNDFQKGDIAEGYSVSREKKESFPLTVTSAQKNPTAFYLCASMSGQIYGYTFGSGTRLTVV.

The chain links TRBV28 to TRBJ2-3; 11 nucleotides line up with TRBD2. CDR1 MDHEN and CDR2 SYDVKM come from the germline V gene. V gave up 3 bases and J gave up 4 bases; unmatched junction bases: 6. The CDR3 loop spans 16 amino acids. The CDR3 sequence: CASSFGLAGGPDTQYF. As DNA, the CDR3 is TGTGCCAGCAGTTTCGGGCTAGCGGGAGGCCCAGATACGCAGTATTTT. The complete variable domain, with remaining parts taken from reference TRBV28 and TRBJ2-3, reads DVKVTQSSRYLVKRTGEKVFLECVQDMDHENMFWYRQDPGLGLRLIYFSYDVKMKEKGDIPEGYSVSREKKERFSLILESASTNQTSMYLCASSFGLAGGPDTQYFGPGTRLTVL.

The chain carries TRBV29-1 and TRBJ2-1; possibly TRBD1 for D (6 bases). Deletions cut 3 bases from V and 8 bases from J, with 14 bases between. Germline loops: CDR1 SQVTM, CDR2 ANQGSEA. This CDR3 has 13 residues. DNA for the CDR3: TGCAGCGTTGAGGGAGCAGGGGCCCATGAGCAGTTCTTC. It codes for CSVEGAGAHEQFF.

The chain uses TRBV4-2 and TRBJ2-7; 7 nucleotides line up with TRBD1. The CDR3 length is 15 residues. The germline V gene has CDR1 LGHNA and CDR2 YNFKEQ. V dropped 1 base and J dropped 0; count of bases not matched to a gene: 3. In DNA, the CDR3 is TGTGCCAGCAGCCAAGCCGGGACAGCCTCCTACGAGCAGTACTTC. It is translated as CASSQAGTASYEQYF.

This chain connects TRBV7-2 to TRBJ2-1, with D perhaps matching TRBD1 (5 bases). The CDR3 is 15 amino acids. CDR1 and CDR2 (germline): SGHTA, FQGNSA. The V gene lost 5 bases and the J gene lost 9 bases, with 20 bases spanning the gap. The CDR3 sequence: CASSPRANHQGEQFF. As DNA, the CDR3 is TGTGCCAGCAGCCCAAGGGCTAATCACCAGGGTGAGCAGTTCTTC.

The chain links TRBV7-9 to TRBJ2-4; D is possibly TRBD2 (5 bases). V gave up 8 bases and J gave up 1 base, with 12 bases separating them. The CDR3 is 14 amino acids. Germline CDR1 is SEHNR and CDR2 is FQNEAQ (reference sequence). The CDR3 protein is CASSSRGAKNIQYF. The CDR3 nucleotides are TGTGCCAGCTCGAGTCGAGGGGCCAAAAACATTCAGTACTTC.

The chain combines TRBV7-9 with TRBJ2-7; the D gene is possibly TRBD2 (5 bases). The CDR3 has 11 amino acids. Trimming pared 11 bases from V and 1 base from J, leaving 9 bases between. Germline loops: CDR1 SEHNR, CDR2 FQNEAQ (reference sequence). The CDR3 sequence is CAVTGSYEQYF. DNA for the CDR3: TGTGCCGTAACGGGATCCTACGAGCAGTACTTC.

The chain carries TRBV10-3 and TRBJ1-2, with 8 bases identical to TRBD1. The V and J ends lost 2 bases and 3 bases, in that order; junction bases with no gene match: 8. The CDR3 loop spans 16 amino acids. Germline CDR1 ENHRY, CDR2 SYGVKD. This chain's CDR3 is CAISERPDREDYGYTF. CDR3 in DNA: TGTGCCATCAGTGAGCGCCCGGACAGGGAGGACTATGGCTACACCTTC.

The rearrangement links TRBV5-6 to TRBJ2-5; the D gene is possibly TRBD2 (6 bases). The J call may be mistaken, given a closer DNA end match to TRBJ2-7. Germline CDR1 and CDR2: SGHDT and YYEEEE. This CDR3 is built from 13 residues. Here the CDR3 reads CASSSGGIYEQYF. The CDR3 DNA reads as TGTGCCAGCAGCTCCGGAGGGATCTACGAGCAGTACTTC.

The rearrangement links TRBV19 to TRBJ2-7, with 9 bases matching TRBD1. The V gene's germline CDR1 is LNHDA and CDR2 SQIVND (reference sequence). After removal of 5 bases from V and 2 bases from J, the junction contained 4 bases not matched to a gene. The CDR3 extends over 14 amino acids. The CDR3 coding sequence is TGTGCCAGTAGTGGCGGGACAGGGCCCTACGAGCAGTACTTC. Translated: CASSGGTGPYEQYF.

This clone was seen only once. The V call is TRBV7-3, the J call TRBJ2-1, with D possibly matching TRBD2 (6 bases). Trimming pared 0 bases from V and 10 bases from J, leaving 10 bases between. Germline lookup yields CDR1 SGHTA and CDR2 FQGTGA. The CDR3 runs to 13 residues. The CDR3 nucleotides are TGTGCCAGCAGCTTAACGCCCCGGGGGGAGCAGTTCTTC. It is translated as CASSLTPRGEQFF.

This chain uses TRBV21-1 with TRBJ2-7; the table's D gene call, TRBD1, was not cross checked with the DNA. TRBV21-1 is a known pseudogene. CDR3 length equals 11 residues. For the CDR3, the DNA is TGCACAGGGGTGGTGGTCCACGAGCAGTACTTC. It is translated as CTGVVVHEQYF.

The chain carries TRBV19 and TRBJ2-7, with 11 bases that match TRBD2. The germline V gene has CDR1 LNHDA and CDR2 SQIVND (reference sequence). There are 15 residues in the CDR3. With V trimmed by 3 bases and J by 2 bases, 3 bases remained unmatched. This CDR3 reads CASSMLAGGPYEQYF. CDR3 nucleotide sequence: TGTGCCAGTAGTATGCTAGCGGGAGGCCCCTACGAGCAGTACTTC. The variable domain in full, completed from reference TRBV19 and TRBJ2-7, reads DGGITQSPKYLFRKEGQNVTLSCEQNLNHDAMYWYRQDPGQGLRLIYYSQIVNDFQKGDIAEGYSVSREKKESFPLTVTSAQKNPTAFYLCASSMLAGGPYEQYFGPGTRLTVT.

V and J are TRBV19 and TRBJ1-2; D possibly corresponds to TRBD1 (5 bases). The CDR3 has 15 amino acids. The V and J ends lost 2 bases and 7 bases respectively, with 17 bases between them. The germline V gene has CDR1 LNHDA and CDR2 SQIVND (reference sequence). CDR3 nucleotide sequence: TGTGCCAGTAGTATAAGTCCAGGGTCCGGAGTTGGCTACACCTTC. It yields the protein CASSISPGSGVGYTF.